Listed below are T cell receptor beta chains from one sample, sequenced in a study of CD8+ T cells in alopecia areata. TCRdb keeps only in-frame clones here, not all; method: immunoSEQ multiplex PCR. The table lists hundreds of thousands of clones, roughly two fifths of them singletons. The input for sequencing was CD4+ T cells sorted from blood, taken at approximately week 34, from a patient treated with tofacitinib. Source of these receptors: a human donor with alopecia areata. Both conserved end residues are part of each CDR3. D genes are given only for firm matches. The size entry is marked missing in some rows and otherwise reads once, few, many or a size class.

clone size: .
V gene: TRBV7-2
D gene: .
J gene: TRBJ1-1
CDR3 protein: CASSLAGTNTEAFF
CDR3 DNA: TGTGCCAGCAGCTTAGCTGGGACCAACACTGAAGCTTTCTTT

clone size: .
V gene: TRBV27
D gene: TRBD2
J gene: TRBJ2-7
CDR3 protein: CATGGAGSSYEQYF
CDR3 DNA: TGTGCCACGGGGGGGGCAGGAAGCTCCTACGAGCAGTACTTC

clone size: .
V gene: TRBV30
D gene: .
J gene: TRBJ2-7
CDR3 protein: CAWSGTAYEQYF
CDR3 DNA: TGTGCCTGGAGTGGCACGGCCTACGAGCAGTACTTC

clone size: few
V gene: TRBV19
D gene: .
J gene: TRBJ2-1
CDR3 protein: CASTMDAYNEQFF
CDR3 DNA: TGTGCCAGCACCATGGACGCCTACAATGAGCAGTTCTTC

clone size: .
V gene: TRBV6-5
D gene: TRBD1
J gene: TRBJ1-4
CDR3 protein: CASSRGQLNEKLFF
CDR3 DNA: TGTGCCAGCAGCAGGGGACAGCTTAATGAAAAACTGTTTTTT

clone size: few
V gene: TRBV2
D gene: .
J gene: TRBJ1-6
CDR3 protein: CASSLYSGNSPLHF
CDR3 DNA: TGTGCCAGCAGTTTGTATAGCGGCAATTCACCCCTCCACTTT

clone size: .
V gene: TRBV11-2
D gene: .
J gene: TRBJ1-1
CDR3 protein: CASSRVSTTSNTEAFF
CDR3 DNA: TGTGCCAGCAGCCGTGTTTCGACAACCTCGAACACTGAAGCTTTCTTT

clone size: .
V gene: TRBV5-1
D gene: .
J gene: TRBJ1-1
CDR3 protein: CASSFRENTEAFF
CDR3 DNA: TGCGCCAGCAGCTTCCGGGAGAACACTGAAGCTTTCTTT

clone size: .
V gene: TRBV2
D gene: .
J gene: TRBJ1-2
CDR3 protein: CASSKDVNYGYTF
CDR3 DNA: TGTGCCAGCAGTAAGGACGTTAACTATGGCTACACCTTC

clone size: .
V gene: TRBV10-1
D gene: TRBD2
J gene: TRBJ2-1
CDR3 protein: CASSRGTSGRYNEQFF
CDR3 DNA: TGCGCCAGCAGCCGAGGGACTAGCGGGAGGTACAATGAGCAGTTCTTC

clone size: once
V gene: TRBV5-1
D gene: .
J gene: TRBJ2-6
CDR3 protein: CASSPSGSGANVLTF
CDR3 DNA: TGCGCCAGCAGCCCGAGCGGGTCTGGGGCCAACGTCCTGACTTTC

clone size: .
V gene: TRBV7-6
D gene: TRBD1
J gene: TRBJ1-4
CDR3 protein: CASSFQTGFGEKLFF
CDR3 DNA: TGTGCCAGCAGCTTTCAGACAGGGTTCGGCGAAAAACTGTTTTTT

clone size: few
V gene: TRBV6-6
D gene: .
J gene: TRBJ2-2
CDR3 protein: CASSYSGVSELFF
CDR3 DNA: TGTGCCAGCAGTTACTCGGGGGTCTCGGAGCTGTTTTTT

clone size: many
V gene: TRBV4-2
D gene: .
J gene: TRBJ2-1
CDR3 protein: CASSTRGMGSYNEQFF
CDR3 DNA: TGTGCCAGCAGCACCAGAGGGATGGGCTCCTACAATGAGCAGTTCTTC

clone size: few
V gene: TRBV19
D gene: TRBD1
J gene: TRBJ2-7
CDR3 protein: CASSPARDRGRYEQYF
CDR3 DNA: TGTGCCAGTAGCCCCGCCAGGGACAGGGGAAGGTACGAGCAGTACTTC

clone size: .
V gene: TRBV30
D gene: TRBD2
J gene: TRBJ2-2
CDR3 protein: CAWSAGLAGPLTGELFF
CDR3 DNA: TGTGCCTGGAGCGCGGGACTAGCGGGGCCTCTCACCGGGGAGCTGTTTTTT

clone size: .
V gene: TRBV6-5
D gene: TRBD1
J gene: TRBJ1-6
CDR3 protein: CASSYGGQINSPLHF
CDR3 DNA: TGTGCCAGCAGTTACGGGGGACAGATTAATTCACCCCTCCACTTT

clone size: .
V gene: TRBV7-9
D gene: .
J gene: TRBJ2-1
CDR3 protein: CASSFGGPYNEQFF
CDR3 DNA: TGTGCCAGCAGCTTCGGCGGCCCCTACAATGAGCAGTTCTTC

clone size: .
V gene: TRBV5-4
D gene: TRBD1
J gene: TRBJ1-4
CDR3 protein: CASSSDRGISEKLFF
CDR3 DNA: TGTGCCAGCAGCTCGGACAGGGGGATCAGTGAAAAACTGTTTTTT

clone size: .
V gene: TRBV9
D gene: TRBD1
J gene: TRBJ2-3
CDR3 protein: CASSTGATDTQYF
CDR3 DNA: TGTGCCAGCAGCACAGGGGCCACAGATACGCAGTATTTT

clone size: .
V gene: TRBV7-2
D gene: .
J gene: TRBJ2-1
CDR3 protein: CASSLVGLSYNEQFF
CDR3 DNA: TGTGCCAGCAGCTTAGTAGGGTTATCCTACAATGAGCAGTTCTTC

clone size: once
V gene: TRBV5-1
D gene: .
J gene: TRBJ2-1
CDR3 protein: CASSDLNRVGEQFF
CDR3 DNA: TGCGCCAGCAGCGATTTGAACAGGGTCGGTGAGCAGTTCTTC

clone size: .
V gene: TRBV5-1
D gene: .
J gene: TRBJ1-5
CDR3 protein: CASSLEPGDRLSNQPQHF
CDR3 DNA: TGCGCCAGCAGCTTGGAGCCAGGGGATCGCCTTAGCAATCAGCCCCAGCATTTT

clone size: many
V gene: TRBV6-5
D gene: .
J gene: TRBJ2-1
CDR3 protein: CASSYSNSFHNEQFF
CDR3 DNA: TGTGCCAGCAGTTACTCGAACTCGTTCCACAATGAGCAGTTCTTC

clone size: .
V gene: TRBV30
D gene: TRBD1
J gene: TRBJ1-1
CDR3 protein: CAWDRQGVTEAFF
CDR3 DNA: TGTGCCTGGGACCGGCAGGGGGTCACTGAAGCTTTCTTT

clone size: .
V gene: TRBV5-1
D gene: .
J gene: TRBJ2-6
CDR3 protein: CASSLTQASGANVLTF
CDR3 DNA: TGCGCCAGCAGCTTGACACAGGCCTCTGGGGCCAACGTCCTGACTTTC

clone size: few
V gene: TRBV30
D gene: .
J gene: TRBJ1-1
CDR3 protein: CAWSGTFLAFF
CDR3 DNA: TGTGCCTGGAGCGGGACATTTTTGGCTTTCTTT

clone size: .
V gene: TRBV5-6
D gene: .
J gene: TRBJ2-1
CDR3 protein: CASSSSGNNEQFF
CDR3 DNA: TGTGCCAGCAGCTCCTCAGGGAACAATGAGCAGTTCTTC

clone size: once
V gene: TRBV6-6
D gene: .
J gene: TRBJ1-6
CDR3 protein: CASSQLQGSPLHF
CDR3 DNA: TGTGCCAGCAGCCAGCTCCAGGGATCACCCCTCCACTTT

clone size: .
V gene: TRBV29-1
D gene: TRBD1
J gene: TRBJ1-1
CDR3 protein: CSVAQGQGVEAFF
CDR3 DNA: TGCAGCGTCGCACAGGGACAGGGGGTTGAAGCTTTCTTT

clone size: .
V gene: TRBV5-1
D gene: .
J gene: TRBJ1-2
CDR3 protein: CASSLAGPSKDGYTF
CDR3 DNA: TGCGCCAGCAGCTTGGCGGGACCCAGTAAGGACGGCTACACCTTC

clone size: .
V gene: TRBV11-2
D gene: .
J gene: TRBJ1-5
CDR3 protein: CASSLKFDQPQHF
CDR3 DNA: TGTGCCAGCAGCCTAAAGTTCGATCAGCCCCAGCATTTT

clone size: .
V gene: TRBV29-1
D gene: .
J gene: TRBJ2-3
CDR3 protein: CSVGVSGNTDTQYF
CDR3 DNA: TGCAGCGTTGGGGTTAGTGGGAACACAGATACGCAGTATTTT

clone size: .
V gene: TRBV30
D gene: TRBD1
J gene: TRBJ1-1
CDR3 protein: CAYKGLGQGSVGTEAFF
CDR3 DNA: TGTGCCTACAAAGGGTTGGGACAGGGGAGTGTGGGCACTGAAGCTTTCTTT

clone size: .
V gene: TRBV30
D gene: .
J gene: TRBJ2-3
CDR3 protein: CAWSVTRLDTQYF
CDR3 DNA: TGTGCCTGGAGTGTAACGCGTTTAGATACGCAGTATTTT

clone size: many
V gene: TRBV5-1
D gene: .
J gene: TRBJ2-3
CDR3 protein: CASSLGTSTDTQYF
CDR3 DNA: TGCGCCAGCAGCTTGGGGACTAGCACAGATACGCAGTATTTT